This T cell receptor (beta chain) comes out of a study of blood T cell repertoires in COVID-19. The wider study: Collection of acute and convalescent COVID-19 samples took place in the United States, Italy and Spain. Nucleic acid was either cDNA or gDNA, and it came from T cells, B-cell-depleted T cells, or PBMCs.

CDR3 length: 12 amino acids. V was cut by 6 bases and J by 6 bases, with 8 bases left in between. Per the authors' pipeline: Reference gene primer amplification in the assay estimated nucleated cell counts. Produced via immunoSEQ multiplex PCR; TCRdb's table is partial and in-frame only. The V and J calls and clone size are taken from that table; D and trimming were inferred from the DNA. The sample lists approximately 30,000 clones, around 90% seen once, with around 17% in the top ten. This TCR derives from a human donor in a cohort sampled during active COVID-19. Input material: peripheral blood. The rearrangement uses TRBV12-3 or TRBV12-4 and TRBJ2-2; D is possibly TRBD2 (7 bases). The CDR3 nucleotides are TGTGCCAGCAGAGGGGGGGCCGGGGAGCTGTTTTTT. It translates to CASRGGAGELFF.